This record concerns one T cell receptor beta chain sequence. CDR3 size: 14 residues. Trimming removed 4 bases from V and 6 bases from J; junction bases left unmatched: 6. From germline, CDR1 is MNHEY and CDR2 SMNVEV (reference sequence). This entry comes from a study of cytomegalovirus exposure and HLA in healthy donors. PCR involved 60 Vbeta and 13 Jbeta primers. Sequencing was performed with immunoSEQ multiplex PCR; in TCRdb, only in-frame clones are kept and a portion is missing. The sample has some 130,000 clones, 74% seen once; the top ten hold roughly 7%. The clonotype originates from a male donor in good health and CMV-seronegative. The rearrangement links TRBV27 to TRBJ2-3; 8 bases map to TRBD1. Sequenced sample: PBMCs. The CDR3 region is CASSSGTGGDTQYF. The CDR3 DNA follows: TGTGCCAGCAGTTCTGGGACAGGTGGGGATACGCAGTATTTT.